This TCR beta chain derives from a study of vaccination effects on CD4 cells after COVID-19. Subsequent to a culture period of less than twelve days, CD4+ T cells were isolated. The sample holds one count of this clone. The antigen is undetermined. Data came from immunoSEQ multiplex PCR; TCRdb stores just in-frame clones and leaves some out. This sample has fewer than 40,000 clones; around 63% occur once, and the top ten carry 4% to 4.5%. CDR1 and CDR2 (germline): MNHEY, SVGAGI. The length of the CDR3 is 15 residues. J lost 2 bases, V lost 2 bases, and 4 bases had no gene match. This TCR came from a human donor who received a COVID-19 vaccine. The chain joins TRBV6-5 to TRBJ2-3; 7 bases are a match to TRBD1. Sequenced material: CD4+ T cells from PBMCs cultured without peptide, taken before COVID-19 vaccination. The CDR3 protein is CASSYRGQITDTQYF. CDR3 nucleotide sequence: TGTGCCAGCAGTTACCGGGGACAGATCACAGATACGCAGTATTTT.